The present TCR beta chain was sequenced within a study of T-cell memory formation after mild COVID-19. Study information: There were largely donor-specific TCR clusters. Overall study findings and caveats: What remained unconfirmed was the SARS-CoV-2 specificity of second-wave clones peaking on day 37.

A single record per CDR3 protein comes from TCRdb applying MiXCR to the 5' RACE reads. The data contain about half a million distinct CDR3 sequences, around a sixth of them singletons. This clonotype was detected only a few times. What it recognizes is unknown. V was clipped by 1 base and J by 2 bases; unmatched bases: 5. Germline V gene lookup returns CDR1 SGHTA and CDR2 FQGNSA. The CDR3 sequence is 17 residues long. The receptor was isolated from an adult woman who had mild COVID-19 (a few samples of this study predate the infection). Cell type and time point are not known. Material for sequencing was PBMCs or a T cell subset sorted from them (not recorded which). The V gene is TRBV7-2, the J gene TRBJ2-3; TRBD2 matches 11 bases. CDR3 region: CASSLGGLAVNTDTQYF. The CDR3 DNA reads TGTGCCAGCAGCTTAGGGGGACTAGCGGTGAACACAGATACGCAGTATTTT.